This T cell receptor (beta chain) was identified during a study of blood T cell repertoires in COVID-19. Study details: Whether acute or convalescent, the COVID-19 samples came from the United States, Italy and Spain. In each case, the material was cDNA or gDNA derived from T cells, B-cell-depleted T cells, or PBMCs.

From germline, CDR1 is SEHNR and CDR2 FQNEAQ (reference sequence). With 6 bases removed from V and 5 bases from J, the gap between germline ends came to 13 bases. This CDR3 is 14 amino acids long. In the study's own analysis: Estimation of nucleated cell counts was performed using reference gene primer amplification. Using immunoSEQ multiplex PCR, the repertoire was profiled, and TCRdb retains in-frame clones only, with some absent. D and trimming were read from the DNA, whereas the V and J calls and clone size are those reported in that table. The sample carries 65,000 to 85,000 clones, around nine tenths recorded once.

Specimen: peripheral blood. This receptor was identified in a woman younger than 30 with acute or convalescent COVID-19. The chain joins TRBV7-9 to TRBJ2-2; D may be TRBD2 (7 bases). In DNA form, the CDR3 reads TGTGCCAGCAGTGCGGGGGCGGGGACCGGGGAGCTGTTTTTT. Translation gives CASSAGAGTGELFF.